This TCR beta chain came from a study of response to subunit inactivated influenza vaccine. The study, taken as a whole, reports: The authors suggested that every seasonal influenza vaccination recruits few new T cells.

In its sample, this clonotype was seen a few times. Its cognate antigen is unknown. Via MiXCR, TCRdb re-called the RT-PCR reads, giving one row per CDR3 protein. The data show approximately 490,000 distinct CDR3 sequences, 6.5% to 8% seen once. The CDR3 sequence is 14 residues long. Germline-derived CDR1 and CDR2 are MNHEY and SMNVEV (reference sequence). The V end was cut by 7 bases, the J end by 0 bases, with 10 bases between. V and J are TRBV27 and TRBJ2-1; D gene uncertain. This TCR came from a man between 45 and 75 years old who received an inactivated influenza vaccine. Specimen: PBMCs from blood, collected about 23 months after vaccination. CDR3 residues: CASNFGGSYNEQFF. The CDR3 nucleotides read TGTGCCAGCAACTTTGGCGGCTCCTACAATGAGCAGTTCTTC.